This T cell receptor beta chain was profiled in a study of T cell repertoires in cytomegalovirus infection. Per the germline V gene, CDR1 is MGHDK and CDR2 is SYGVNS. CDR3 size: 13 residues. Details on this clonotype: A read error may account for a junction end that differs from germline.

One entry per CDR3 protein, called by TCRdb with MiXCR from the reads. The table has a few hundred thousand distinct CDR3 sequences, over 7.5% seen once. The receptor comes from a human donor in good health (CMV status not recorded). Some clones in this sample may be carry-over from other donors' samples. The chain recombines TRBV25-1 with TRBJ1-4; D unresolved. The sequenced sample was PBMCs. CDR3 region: CASSAYTGEKLFF. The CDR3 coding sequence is TGTGCTAGCAGTGCCTACACGGGCGAAAAACTGTTTTTT.